The 17 T cell receptor beta chains presented below share a single source sample, sequenced in a study of T cell responses to AZD1222 COVID-19 vaccine. TCRdb's table, derived via immunoSEQ multiplex PCR, lists solely in-frame clones and lacks some. In the table there are some 16,000 clones, about 80% of which are singletons. This sample comprised peripheral blood, obtained 28 days after the second AZD1222 dose. The receptors shown here come from an adult who received the AZD1222 COVID-19 vaccine.

There are a few counts of this clone. V and J are TRBV27 and TRBJ2-7; D perhaps matches TRBD2 (5 bases). The CDR3 is made up of 13 amino acids. With 5 bases removed from V and 4 bases from J, the gap between germline ends came to 12 bases. Germline V gives CDR1 MNHEY, CDR2 SMNVEV (reference sequence). The CDR3 DNA follows: TGTGCCAGCAGTGCCGGGGTTGGGTACGAGCAGTACTTC. This gives the protein CASSAGVGYEQYF.

This clone has only a few counts. The rearrangement joins TRBV14 to TRBJ1-6; D is uncertain. V lost 2 bases, J lost 3 bases, and 8 bases lay in between. There are 15 residues in the CDR3. In germline, CDR1 is SGHDN, CDR2 FVKESK. CDR3 protein: CASSQMGSYNSPLHF. The CDR3 nucleotides are TGTGCCAGCAGCCAAATGGGTAGCTATAATTCACCCCTCCACTTT.

V gene TRBV24-1 combines with J gene TRBJ1-5; TRBD1 agrees at 8 bases. J was trimmed by 2 bases and V by 9 bases; bases with no gene match: 14. From germline, CDR1 is KGHDR and CDR2 SFDVKD. The CDR3 loop spans 17 amino acids. The CDR3 sequence: CATDWDRSGLGNQPQHF. CDR3 nucleotides: TGTGCCACCGACTGGGACAGGTCGGGGTTAGGCAATCAGCCCCAGCATTTT.

The chain uses TRBV25-1 and TRBJ1-4; 8 bases line up with TRBD1. This CDR3 is 15 amino acids long. Looked up from germline, CDR1 is MGHDK and CDR2 is SYGVNS. V shed 3 bases and J 4 bases; nucleotides not matched to a gene: 4. CDR3 loop: CASSEGTGGNEKLFF. The CDR3 DNA reads as TGTGCCAGCAGTGAGGGGACAGGCGGTAATGAAAAACTGTTTTTT.

V gene TRBV10-3 combines with J gene TRBJ2-7; 8 bases are shared with TRBD1. The ends lost 3 bases at V and 1 base at J; junction bases unmatched: 11. The CDR3 has 17 residues. Germline assignment: CDR1 ENHRY and CDR2 SYGVKD. CDR3 sequence (DNA): TGTGCCATCAGTGATTCACAGGGGGTGGTAGGATCCTACGAGCAGTACTTC. Its protein product is CAISDSQGVVGSYEQYF.

The chain uses TRBV13 and TRBJ1-2; D not certain. V lost 1 base and J 7 bases, leaving 7 bases between the germline ends. Germline V gene data show CDR1 as PRHDT and CDR2 as FYEKMQ (reference sequence). This CDR3 is built from 12 residues. This CDR3 is CASSLVLAGYTF. In nucleotides, the CDR3 is TGTGCCAGCAGCTTAGTGTTGGCTGGCTACACCTTC.

The chain joins TRBV10-3 to TRBJ2-1; D possibly corresponds to TRBD2 (5 bases). Deletions cut 3 bases from V and 7 bases from J, with 10 bases between. Germline CDR1 and CDR2: ENHRY and SYGVKD. This CDR3 is built from 13 residues. The chain's CDR3 is CAISDAGGNEQFF. Here the CDR3 DNA reads TGTGCCATCAGTGACGCGGGTGGTAATGAGCAGTTCTTC.

The J gene is TRBJ1-5, the V gene TRBV6-5, with D hard to call. This CDR3 is 14 amino acids long. Trimming pared 6 bases from V and 4 bases from J, leaving 13 bases between. The germline gives CDR1 MNHEY, CDR2 SVGAGI. CDR3 region: CASSLGWRNQPQHF. The CDR3, as DNA: TGTGCCAGCAGCCTGGGGTGGCGGAATCAGCCCCAGCATTTT.

V is TRBV27 and J is TRBJ1-2, with D hard to call. The CDR3 has 13 residues. Trimming left V 2 bases short and J 3 bases short, with 7 bases between. The germline CDR1 and CDR2 sequences are MNHEY and SMNVEV (reference sequence). CDR3 loop: CASSLKFDYGYTF. The CDR3 DNA is TGTGCCAGCAGTTTAAAATTCGACTATGGCTACACCTTC.

This clone was recorded only once. CDR3 coding DNA: TGTGCCAGCAGCTTAGTGTCCGGGGGGGATTCACCCCTCCACTTT. Its translation: CASSLVSGGDSPLHF. The V gene is TRBV11-2, the J gene TRBJ1-6, with D possibly TRBD1 on 5 matching bases. The CDR3 has 15 residues. V shed 1 base and J shed 8 bases, with 12 bases lying between them. Germline V gives CDR1 SGHAT, CDR2 FQNNGV.

The V gene is TRBV27, the J gene TRBJ1-6; a possible D gene is TRBD1 (6 bases). Between the trimmed V and J ends, which lost 8 bases and 10 bases, there was a span of 18 bases. CDR1 is MNHEY, CDR2 SMNVEV, per germline (reference sequence). This CDR3 spans 14 amino acids. The CDR3 is CASLGLRGESPLHF. CDR3 bases: TGTGCCAGCCTAGGACTAAGGGGGGAATCACCCCTCCACTTT.

With regard to this clone: The junction departs from the called germline gene at one end, perhaps through a read error. The V call is TRBV6-2 or TRBV6-3, the J call TRBJ1-5; D might be TRBD1 (5 bases). The CDR3 has 14 amino acids. Germline V CDR1 and CDR2: MNHEY, SVGEGT. Here the CDR3 reads CASSRGTGKQPQHF. In DNA form, the CDR3 reads TGTGCCAGCAGCCGCGGGACGGGCAAGCAGCCCCAGCATTTT.

The rearrangement joins TRBV10-3 to TRBJ2-7; TRBD1 matches at 10 bases. Germline V gives CDR1 ENHRY, CDR2 SYGVKD. The V segment lost 10 bases and the J segment 0 bases; nucleotides outside the gene matches: 3. This CDR3 comprises 13 residues. The CDR3 DNA reads as TGTGCCACCGGGACAGGGGACTCCTACGAGCAGTACTTC. Its translation: CATGTGDSYEQYF.

In this sample, this clone turned up a few times. J is TRBJ2-1 and V is TRBV7-2, with no clear D. Trimming cost V 2 bases and J 1 base, with 6 bases left between them. Germline CDR1 reads SGHTA; CDR2 reads FQGNSA. This CDR3 contains 14 residues. The CDR3 nucleotides read TGTGCCAGCAGCTTAAGCAAGTCCTACAATGAGCAGTTCTTC. Translating it yields CASSLSKSYNEQFF.

The chain links TRBV5-1 to TRBJ1-2; no firm D call. V gave up 3 bases and J gave up 8 bases, with 17 bases separating them. Germline CDR1 is SGHRS and CDR2 is YFSETQ. This CDR3 is 14 amino acids long. CDR3 region: CASSYSEVQLGYTF. In nucleotides, the CDR3 is TGCGCCAGCAGCTACAGTGAGGTCCAGTTGGGCTACACCTTC. The full variable domain, in which reference TRBV5-1 and TRBJ1-2 provide the parts outside the CDR3, is KAGVTQTPRYLIKTRGQQVTLSCSPISGHRSVSWYQQTPGQGLQFLFEYFSETQRNKGNFPGRFSGRQFSNSRSEMNVSTLELGDSALYLCASSYSEVQLGYTFGSGTRLTVV.

This clone was seen a few times. V and J are TRBV4-2 and TRBJ1-1, with D unresolved. This CDR3 has 15 residues. Trimming cost V 1 base and J 1 base, with 10 bases left between them. Germline values: CDR1 LGHNA, CDR2 YNFKEQ. This CDR3 reads CASSQVLGGNTEAFF. In nucleotides, the CDR3 is TGTGCCAGCAGCCAAGTATTGGGAGGGAACACTGAAGCTTTCTTT.

The V call is TRBV11-2, the J call TRBJ1-1, with D unresolved. CDR1 is SGHAT, CDR2 FQNNGV, per germline. Trimming took 1 base from V and 3 from J, leaving 9 bases between them. The CDR3 spans 14 residues. CDR3 nucleotide sequence: TGTGCCAGCAGCTTAGGGGCGCGGGACACTGAAGCTTTCTTT. Its protein product is CASSLGARDTEAFF.